The clone carrying this T cell receptor beta chain was observed many times. Its antigen is unidentified. The data originate from a study of T cell repertoires in cytomegalovirus infection. Whole-study results and caveats: There were HLA-C-restricted CMV-specific TCR beta clonotypes dominating the ex vivo response.

This CDR3 comprises 15 residues. V lost 3 bases and J 7 bases, leaving 16 bases between the germline ends. The germline V gene encodes CDR1 LNHDA and CDR2 SQIVND (reference sequence). Each CDR3 protein is one row after TCRdb ran MiXCR on the reads. The table records hundreds of thousands of distinct CDR3 sequences, around 35% of them present only once. This clonotype originated in a human donor in good health (CMV status not recorded). Some clones in this sample may be carry-over from other donors' samples. Sequencing used cultured PBMCs, obtained from culture after CMV antigen stimulation. The chain uses TRBV19 and TRBJ2-1; no definite D call. This CDR3 reads CASSIRVHVRNEQFF. CDR3 in DNA: TGTGCCAGTAGTATCCGGGTCCACGTCAGGAATGAGCAGTTCTTC. The whole variable domain, filled in from reference TRBV19 and TRBJ2-1, reads DGGITQSPKYLFRKEGQNVTLSCEQNLNHDAMYWYRQDPGQGLRLIYYSQIVNDFQKGDIAEGYSVSREKKESFPLTVTSAQKNPTAFYLCASSIRVHVRNEQFFGPGTRLTVL.